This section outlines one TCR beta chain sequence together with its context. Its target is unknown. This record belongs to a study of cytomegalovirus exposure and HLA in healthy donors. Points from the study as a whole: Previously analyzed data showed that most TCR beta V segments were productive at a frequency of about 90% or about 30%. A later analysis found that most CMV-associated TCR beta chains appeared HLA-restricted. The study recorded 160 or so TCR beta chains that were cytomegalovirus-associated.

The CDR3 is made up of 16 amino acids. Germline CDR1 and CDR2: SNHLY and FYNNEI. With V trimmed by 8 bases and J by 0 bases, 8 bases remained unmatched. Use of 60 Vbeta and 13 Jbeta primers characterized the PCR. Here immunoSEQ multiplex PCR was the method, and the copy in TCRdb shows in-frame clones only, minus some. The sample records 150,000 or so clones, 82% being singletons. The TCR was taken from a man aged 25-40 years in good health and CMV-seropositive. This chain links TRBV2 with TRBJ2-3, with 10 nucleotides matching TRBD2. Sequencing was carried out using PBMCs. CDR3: CASLPAGGPSTDTQYF. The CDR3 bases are TGTGCCAGCCTACCAGCGGGAGGGCCTAGCACAGATACGCAGTATTTT.